What follows are 26 T cell receptor beta chains derived from one specimen sequenced in a study of cytotoxic CD8 clonotypes in ibrutinib-treated CLL. Sequencing used immunoSEQ multiplex PCR; TCRdb keeps in-frame clones, though not all of them. The sample has around 160,000 clones, over 75% seen once; the top ten hold about 2.9%. The material was PBMCs, obtained at disease progression, from a patient treated with ibrutinib. The receptors here all came from a human donor with chronic lymphocytic leukemia.

The V gene is TRBV6-5, the J gene TRBJ1-2; 9 bases align to TRBD1. The CDR3 consists of 13 residues. In germline, CDR1 is MNHEY, CDR2 SVGAGI. Trimming removed 6 bases from V and 8 bases from J; junction bases left unmatched: 7. The CDR3 DNA reads as TGTGCCAGCAGGCGGACAGGGGAAACGGGCTACACCTTC. As protein: CASRRTGETGYTF.

Notes on this clone: Other DNA sequences within the sample encode an identical CDR3. V usage is TRBV10-3 and J usage is TRBJ1-1; the D is unclear. Trimming removed 0 bases from V and 0 bases from J, with 8 bases in between. This CDR3 is built from 15 residues. The germline gives CDR1 ENHRY, CDR2 SYGVKD. The CDR3 bases are TGTGCCATCAGTGAGTCTGGGAGCATGAACACTGAAGCTTTCTTT. Translated, it gives CAISESGSMNTEAFF.

The chain joins TRBV4-2 to TRBJ1-2; unclear D gene. V shed 0 bases and J shed 5 bases, with 19 bases lying between them. Germline CDR1 reads LGHNA; CDR2 reads YNFKEQ. The CDR3 runs to 17 residues. This CDR3 is CASSQDPGQIVRYGYTF. CDR3 nucleotides: TGTGCCAGCAGCCAAGATCCGGGTCAGATAGTGAGGTATGGCTACACCTTC.

The chain recombines TRBV15 with TRBJ1-5; possibly TRBD1 for D (6 bases). The CDR3 spans 17 residues. Trimming took 6 bases from V and 6 from J, leaving 24 bases between them. The germline gives CDR1 LNHNV, CDR2 YYDKDF (reference sequence). CDR3 coding DNA: TGTGCCACCAGTAACCAGGGGCCTTGGCGATCGTTTCAGCCCCAGCATTTT. It translates to CATSNQGPWRSFQPQHF. Based on the CDR3 plus reference TRBV15 and TRBJ1-5, the full variable domain is DAMVIQNPRYQVTQFGKPVTLSCSQTLNHNVMYWYQQKSSQAPKLLFHYYDKDFNNEADTPDNFQSRRPNTSFCFLDIRSPGLGDTAMYLCATSNQGPWRSFQPQHFGDGTRLSIL.

Comments on this clone: Other DNA sequences in this sample translate to the same CDR3. The rearrangement links TRBV20-1 to TRBJ2-3; D unclear. There are 11 residues in the CDR3. Germline V CDR1 and CDR2: DFQATT, SNEGSKA (reference sequence). The V end was cut by 3 bases, the J end by 5 bases, with 6 bases between. CDR3 loop: CSARSGDTQYF. DNA of the CDR3: TGCAGTGCTAGGTCCGGAGATACGCAGTATTTT.

J is TRBJ2-7 and V is TRBV28; 10 nucleotides line up with TRBD1. Trimming took 2 bases from V and 4 from J; bases not matched to a gene: 11. Per the germline V gene, CDR1 is MDHEN and CDR2 is SYDVKM. This CDR3 contains 17 residues. CDR3 protein: CASSLHLWDRGNYEQYF. For the CDR3, the DNA is TGTGCCAGCAGTTTACATCTCTGGGACAGGGGAAATTACGAGCAGTACTTC.

The chain links TRBV28 to TRBJ1-1; D is uncertain. Germline V gene sequence: CDR1 MDHEN, CDR2 SYDVKM. The CDR3 runs to 14 residues. Trimming removed 7 bases from V and 0 bases from J, with 12 bases in between. CDR3 nucleotides: TGTGCCAGCACCCCACACGAGATGAACACTGAAGCTTTCTTT. Translation: CASTPHEMNTEAFF. The complete variable domain, with remaining parts taken from reference TRBV28 and TRBJ1-1, reads DVKVTQSSRYLVKRTGEKVFLECVQDMDHENMFWYRQDPGLGLRLIYFSYDVKMKEKGDIPEGYSVSREKKERFSLILESASTNQTSMYLCASTPHEMNTEAFFGQGTRLTVV.

The V gene is TRBV4-3, the J gene TRBJ1-2, with TRBD1 identical over 8 bases. Trimming took 0 bases from V and 2 from J; bases not matched to a gene: 2. CDR3 size: 15 residues. Germline-derived CDR1 and CDR2 are LGHNA and YSLEER. The CDR3 spells CASSQENRGNYGYTF. CDR3 DNA: TGCGCCAGCAGCCAAGAGAACAGGGGGAACTATGGCTACACCTTC.

The CDR3 region is CASSSRAGGYNEQFF. CDR3 coding DNA: TGTGCCAGCAGCTCCAGGGCGGGAGGTTACAATGAGCAGTTCTTC. The chain uses TRBV11-3 and TRBJ2-1; the match to TRBD2 covers 8 bases. The CDR3 has 15 residues. Germline values: CDR1 SGHNT, CDR2 YENEEA. J was trimmed by 4 bases and V by 4 bases; bases with no gene match: 6.

The chain combines TRBV29-1 with TRBJ1-1; D remains ambiguous. The CDR3 is 14 residues long. Trimming took 3 bases from V and 1 from J, leaving 12 bases between them. The germline V gene has CDR1 SQVTM and CDR2 ANQGSEA. CDR3 amino acids: CSVDRAAQNTEAFF. The CDR3 coding sequence is TGCAGCGTTGATAGGGCAGCACAGAACACTGAAGCTTTCTTT.

This clone was seen a few times. The chain uses TRBV15 and TRBJ1-1; a weak D match, TRBD1 (6 bases). CDR1 LNHNV and CDR2 YYDKDF come from the germline V gene (reference sequence). The CDR3 totals 14 residues. The V and J ends lost 3 bases and 5 bases respectively, with 13 bases between them. CDR3 amino acids: CATSRGHGGTEAFF. The DNA of the CDR3 is TGTGCCACCAGCAGGGGACACGGAGGGACTGAAGCTTTCTTT. Supplemented by reference TRBV15 and TRBJ1-1, the full variable domain reads DAMVIQNPRYQVTQFGKPVTLSCSQTLNHNVMYWYQQKSSQAPKLLFHYYDKDFNNEADTPDNFQSRRPNTSFCFLDIRSPGLGDTAMYLCATSRGHGGTEAFFGQGTRLTVV.

This sequence joins TRBV6-6 and TRBJ2-3; D might be TRBD2 (7 bases). This CDR3 is built from 15 residues. The V end lost 1 base, the J end lost 3 bases, and 11 bases lay between the germline ends. In germline, CDR1 is MNHNY, CDR2 SVGAGI (reference sequence). The CDR3 region has the DNA TGTGCCAGCAGTTACTTAAGGGGGGGTACAGATACGCAGTATTTT. This sequence encodes CASSYLRGGTDTQYF.

This chain uses TRBV5-5 with TRBJ1-2; a weak D match, TRBD1 (5 bases). This CDR3 contains 13 residues. Germline lookup yields CDR1 SGHKS and CDR2 YYEKEE (reference sequence). Deletions cut 2 bases from V and 8 bases from J, with 13 bases between. The CDR3 spells CASSFQGSGGYTF. In DNA, the CDR3 is TGTGCCAGCAGCTTCCAGGGATCGGGAGGCTACACCTTC.

V gene TRBV7-8 combines with J gene TRBJ1-1; unclear D gene. Germline V CDR1 and CDR2: SGHVS, FQNEAQ. The CDR3 is made up of 16 amino acids. V was shortened by 3 bases and J by 2 bases, with 16 bases between the two germline ends. CDR3 in amino acids: CASSFERRPSNTEAFF. CDR3 DNA sequence: TGTGCCAGCAGCTTTGAGAGGCGTCCCTCAAACACTGAAGCTTTCTTT.

The chain couples TRBV6-5 to TRBJ2-1, with D possibly TRBD2 on 6 matching bases. This CDR3 has 14 residues. Germline V CDR1 and CDR2: MNHEY, SVGAGI. The V gene lost 6 bases and the J gene lost 0 bases, with 9 bases spanning the gap. The CDR3 is CASRGRSSYNEQFF. Written as DNA, the CDR3 is TGTGCCAGCAGAGGGAGGAGCTCCTACAATGAGCAGTTCTTC.

This clone was seen a single time. The rearrangement links TRBV27 to TRBJ1-2, with D perhaps TRBD1 (6 bases). Looked up from germline, CDR1 is MNHEY and CDR2 is SMNVEV (reference sequence). Between the trimmed V and J ends, which lost 3 bases and 0 bases, there was a span of 11 bases. This CDR3 region has 15 residues. This CDR3 reads CASSFIRGSNYGYTF. CDR3 nucleotide sequence: TGTGCCAGCAGTTTTATCAGGGGCTCTAACTATGGCTACACCTTC.

A single count supports this clone. This sequence joins TRBV28 and TRBJ2-1; 7 bases match TRBD1. The V segment lost 4 bases and the J segment 4 bases; nucleotides outside the gene matches: 4. CDR1 and CDR2 from the germline V gene are MDHEN and SYDVKM. The CDR3 consists of 14 residues. The CDR3 DNA sequence: TGTGCCAGCAGTTCGGGGACAGTATACAATGAGCAGTTCTTC. Translation: CASSSGTVYNEQFF.

V and J are TRBV10-3 and TRBJ2-7; 8 bases match TRBD1. Losses at the gene ends were 3 bases for V and 2 bases for J; bases not matched to a gene: 3. The CDR3 extends over 14 amino acids. Germline V gene sequence: CDR1 ENHRY, CDR2 SYGVKD. CDR3 coding DNA: TGTGCCATCAGTGACAGGACAGGGACCTACGAGCAGTACTTC. It encodes CAISDRTGTYEQYF.

This rearrangement joins TRBV5-1 to TRBJ2-1, with D perhaps TRBD1 (6 bases). Trimming took off 5 bases at V and 0 bases at J, with 9 bases between the two ends. The CDR3 covers 14 residues. The germline V gene encodes CDR1 SGHRS and CDR2 YFSETQ. The CDR3 DNA is TGCGCCAGCAGATCACAGGGCTCCTACAATGAGCAGTTCTTC. It codes for CASRSQGSYNEQFF.

This clone was recorded once. V usage is TRBV18 and J usage is TRBJ2-3; the D call may be TRBD1 or TRBD2 (5 bases each). The CDR3 is made up of 16 amino acids. V was trimmed by 3 bases and J by 6 bases, leaving 19 bases between them. The germline V gene encodes CDR1 KGHSH and CDR2 LQKENI. The CDR3: CASSPRPGNSGDTQYF. The CDR3 nucleotides are TGTGCCAGCTCACCGAGGCCCGGGAACTCAGGGGATACGCAGTATTTT.

The chain joins TRBV2 to TRBJ2-7, with 10 bases matching TRBD2. Germline CDR1 and CDR2: SNHLY and FYNNEI. V was pared by 1 base and J by 2 bases, with 2 bases of the junction left unmatched. The CDR3 consists of 15 residues. The DNA of the CDR3 is TGTGCCAGCAGTGAAGGGACTAGCGGAGCCTACGAGCAGTACTTC. Amino acids: CASSEGTSGAYEQYF.

The V and J genes are TRBV2 and TRBJ1-4, with 7 bases identical to TRBD1. Germline V lookup: CDR1 SNHLY, CDR2 FYNNEI. V shed 6 bases and J 1 base; nucleotides not matched to a gene: 5. The length of the CDR3 is 15 residues. CDR3 nucleotide sequence: TGTGCCAGCAGCGAAAGACAGGGAACTAATGAAAAACTGTTTTTT. This gives the protein CASSERQGTNEKLFF.

CDR3 DNA: TGTGCCAGCAGCCCCGGGGCGAGTAGGGACGAGCAGTACTTC. This encodes CASSPGASRDEQYF. This sequence joins TRBV11-3 and TRBJ2-7; D is possibly TRBD1 or TRBD2 (5 bases each). CDR3 size: 14 residues. The germline CDR1 and CDR2 sequences are SGHNT and YENEEA. With 5 bases removed from V and 5 bases from J, the gap between germline ends came to 16 bases.

The V call is TRBV9, the J call TRBJ1-5; 8 nucleotides agree with TRBD1. The length of the CDR3 is 15 residues. Trimming at V came to 2 bases and at J to 6 bases, leaving 7 bases not matched to a gene. Per the germline V gene, CDR1 is SGDLS and CDR2 is YYNGEE. CDR3 region: CASSVGQGSGQPQHF. Written as DNA, the CDR3 is TGTGCCAGCAGCGTTGGACAGGGTTCGGGTCAGCCCCAGCATTTT.

The CDR3 bases are TGCAGCCATAGGACAGGGGGGAAAAACACTGAAGCTTTCTTT. It translates to CSHRTGGKNTEAFF. This chain uses TRBV29-1 with TRBJ1-1; 10 nucleotides match TRBD1. V shed 8 bases and J 2 bases; nucleotides not matched to a gene: 8. CDR1 is SQVTM, CDR2 ANQGSEA, per germline. CDR3 size: 14 residues.

The chain combines TRBV2 with TRBJ1-2; D is perhaps TRBD1 (5 bases). The CDR3 runs to 15 residues. Looked up from germline, CDR1 is SNHLY and CDR2 is FYNNEI. V was pared by 6 bases and J by 3 bases, with 17 bases between. CDR3 in DNA: TGTGCCAGCAGAGTATTCCGGGACGGCTACTATGGCTACACCTTC. Translated, it gives CASRVFRDGYYGYTF.